The next 21 T cell receptor beta chains were all read from a single sample in a study of blood T cell repertoires in COVID-19. This table comes from immunoSEQ multiplex PCR, and its TCRdb copy is limited to in-frame clones, with some not included. The profile shows approximately 220,000 clones, 70% to 85% of them singletons. The sample comprised PBMCs or T cells enriched from blood (not recorded which). The receptors were gathered from a woman in her thirties or forties with acute COVID-19.

The chain couples TRBV13 to TRBJ1-1, with D unresolved. Trimming pared 1 base from V and 11 bases from J, leaving 11 bases between. Germline V gene lookup returns CDR1 PRHDT and CDR2 FYEKMQ (reference sequence). The length of the CDR3 is 12 residues. CDR3 bases: TGTGCCAGCAGCTTAGCCCCAGGTCTGGCTTTCTTT. Translated, it gives CASSLAPGLAFF. Looking up the rest from reference TRBV13 and TRBJ1-1 gives the full variable domain: AAGVIQSPRHLIKEKRETATLKCYPIPRHDTVYWYQQGPGQDPQFLISFYEKMQSDKGSIPDRFSAQQFSDYHSELNMSSLELGDSALYFCASSLAPGLAFFGQGTRLTVV.

The chain's CDR3 is CASRGTSGLYNEQFF. CDR3 DNA: TGTGCCAGCAGGGGGACTAGCGGGCTCTACAATGAGCAGTTCTTC. The chain is built from TRBV27 and TRBJ2-1, with TRBD2 matching over 12 bases. Germline trimming cut 6 bases from V and 3 bases from J; bases unmatched to any gene: 3. This CDR3 contains 15 residues. Germline CDR1 reads MNHEY; CDR2 reads SMNVEV (reference sequence).

The chain links TRBV12-3 or TRBV12-4 to TRBJ1-3; 8 nucleotides align to TRBD1. J gave up 16 bases and V 5 bases, and 10 bases lay outside the gene matches. The CDR3 is 12 amino acids. CDR3 protein: CASSREGQVGYF. CDR3 DNA sequence: TGTGCCAGCAGTAGGGAGGGACAGGTCGGGTATTTT.

V usage is TRBV27 and J usage is TRBJ1-1, with D maybe TRBD1 (6 bases). V lost 3 bases and J lost 6, with 14 bases in between. CDR1 MNHEY and CDR2 SMNVEV come from the germline V gene (reference sequence). The CDR3 length is 14 residues. CDR3 coding DNA: TGTGCCAGCAGTTTGTCGGACAGTGGCGCTGAAGCTTTCTTT. Its translation: CASSLSDSGAEAFF.

The V call is TRBV6-5, the J call TRBJ2-7; TRBD1 might be the D (5 bases). V was shortened by 11 bases and J by 2 bases, with 16 bases between the two germline ends. CDR1 MNHEY and CDR2 SVGAGI come from the germline V gene. The CDR3 is made up of 13 amino acids. DNA for the CDR3: TGTGCCTTAGGACAAGGTGTTGCCTACGAGCAGTACTTC. Translated, it gives CALGQGVAYEQYF.

CDR3 coding DNA: TGTGCCAGCAGTGATCAGTCGACTAATGAAAAACTGTTTTTT. Translating gives CASSDQSTNEKLFF. This rearrangement joins TRBV25-1 to TRBJ1-4; D remains unclear. The V end lost 3 bases, the J end lost 2 bases, and 7 bases lay between the germline ends. Germline V gives CDR1 MGHDK, CDR2 SYGVNS. The CDR3 has 14 amino acids.

V is TRBV5-1 and J is TRBJ2-7; D possibly corresponds to TRBD1 (5 bases). The CDR3 covers 14 residues. V lost 0 bases and J lost 5, with 12 bases in between. The V gene's germline CDR1 is SGHRS and CDR2 YFSETQ. The CDR3 loop is CASSLVSGNDEQYF. The DNA of the CDR3 is TGCGCCAGCAGCTTGGTGTCAGGGAACGACGAGCAGTACTTC.

This clone came up once. The V call is TRBV7-9, the J call TRBJ2-1, with D maybe TRBD1 (6 bases). The germline CDR1 and CDR2 sequences are SEHNR and FQNEAQ (reference sequence). Trimming left V 10 bases short and J 7 bases short, with 17 bases between. The CDR3 is made up of 13 amino acids. The CDR3 region has the DNA TGTGCCACTGGAACCAGGGGTGGGAATGAGCAGTTCTTC. Protein sequence: CATGTRGGNEQFF.

The rearrangement uses TRBV4-1 and TRBJ1-1; D unclear. The CDR3 totals 16 residues. With 0 bases removed from V and 1 base from J, the gap between germline ends came to 12 bases. Germline-derived CDR1 and CDR2 are MGHRA and YSYEKL. The CDR3 DNA reads as TGCGCCAGCAGCCAAGAGTCCGGTATTTCGAACACTGAAGCTTTCTTT. Translated: CASSQESGISNTEAFF.

The chain is built from TRBV10-2 and TRBJ1-2, with 9 nucleotides matching TRBD1. This CDR3 has 11 residues. The V segment lost 6 bases and the J segment 14 bases; nucleotides outside the gene matches: 7. Germline V gene lookup returns CDR1 WSHSY and CDR2 SAAADI. The DNA of the CDR3 is TGCGCCAGCAGCGAAACAGGGGGCATTACCTTC. This encodes CASSETGGITF.

This clone was seen just once. V gene TRBV5-1 combines with J gene TRBJ1-1; D uncertain. CDR3 length: 17 amino acids. CDR1 is SGHRS and CDR2 is YFSETQ in the germline V gene. V was shortened by 2 bases and J by 0 bases, with 17 bases between the two germline ends. Here the CDR3 DNA reads TGCGCCAGCAGCTTTTATGGGCTTACGCGGGTGAACACTGAAGCTTTCTTT. As protein: CASSFYGLTRVNTEAFF.

The rearrangement joins TRBV4-3 to TRBJ2-1; D perhaps matches TRBD2 (5 bases). Germline V gene lookup returns CDR1 LGHNA and CDR2 YSLEER. Trimming removed 4 bases from V and 0 bases from J, with 7 bases in between. This CDR3 is 14 amino acids long. CDR3 in amino acids: CASSRAGSYNEQFF. The CDR3 bases are TGCGCCAGCAGCCGTGCGGGCTCCTACAATGAGCAGTTCTTC.

V gene TRBV7-2 combines with J gene TRBJ1-3, with unresolved D. Germline CDR1 SGHTA, CDR2 FQGNSA. V gave up 2 bases and J gave up 0 bases, with 11 bases separating them. This CDR3 region has 16 residues. The CDR3 sequence is CASSLNPRSSGNTIYF. The CDR3 coding sequence is TGTGCCAGCAGCTTAAATCCGAGAAGCTCTGGAAACACCATATATTTT.

This clone has only a few counts. The rearrangement uses TRBV5-8 and TRBJ1-5, with 7 bases identical to TRBD1. J lost 0 bases, V lost 0 bases, and 6 bases had no gene match. The CDR3 is 17 residues long. CDR1 and CDR2 (germline): SGHTS, YDEGEE. The CDR3 DNA reads as TGTGCCAGCAGCTTGGGAAGGGGGCTTAATAGCAATCAGCCCCAGCATTTT. It is translated as CASSLGRGLNSNQPQHF.

This chain links TRBV7-2 with TRBJ1-6; 9 bases fit TRBD1. Looked up from germline, CDR1 is SGHTA and CDR2 is FQGNSA. Unmatched junction bases numbered 5, after V lost 5 bases and J lost 0 bases. CDR3 size: 17 residues. As DNA, the CDR3 is TGTGCCAGCAGCGCGGGACAGGGCAGCTCCTATAATTCACCCCTCCACTTT. Its protein product is CASSAGQGSSYNSPLHF.

CDR3 protein: CASSYGSGAQGEQYF. The CDR3 region has the DNA TGTGCCAGCAGCTACGGTTCAGGGGCCCAGGGCGAGCAGTACTTC. The J gene is TRBJ2-7, the V gene TRBV7-3; TRBD1 might be the D (6 bases). Trimming took off 4 bases at V and 6 bases at J, with 19 bases between the two ends. The CDR3 runs 15 residues. From germline, CDR1 is SGHTA and CDR2 FQGTGA. Variable domain in full (rest from reference TRBV7-3 and TRBJ2-7): GAGVSQTPSNKVTEKGKYVELRCDPISGHTALYWYRQSLGQGPEFLIYFQGTGAADDSGLPNDRFFAVRPEGSVSTLKIQRTERGDSAVYLCASSYGSGAQGEQYFGPGTRLTVT.

The rearrangement uses TRBV6-1 and TRBJ2-3; D is undetermined. Germline V lookup: CDR1 MNHNS, CDR2 SASEGT. This CDR3 is 12 amino acids long. V lost 2 bases to trimming and J lost 7 bases, with 7 bases between them. The CDR3 is CASSEIPNTQYF. For the CDR3, the DNA is TGTGCCAGCAGTGAAATTCCTAATACGCAGTATTTT.

The chain uses TRBV11-2 and TRBJ1-1; 8 bases fit TRBD1. This CDR3 region has 17 residues. The V gene's germline CDR1 is SGHAT and CDR2 FQNNGV. The V and J ends lost 5 bases and 3 bases, in that order; junction bases with no gene match: 14. CDR3 sequence (DNA): TGTGCCAGCAGCCGTATAATCAGGGGGCGAAAGTACACTGAAGCTTTCTTT. This gives the protein CASSRIIRGRKYTEAFF.

This sequence joins TRBV9 and TRBJ2-5, with 7 bases fitting TRBD1. Per germline, CDR1 SGDLS and CDR2 YYNGEE. The CDR3 covers 14 residues. With 4 bases clipped from V and 2 bases from J, the junction kept 5 bases outside the gene matches. CDR3 amino acids: CASSRTGRQETQYF. In DNA, the CDR3 is TGTGCCAGCAGCAGGACAGGAAGACAAGAGACCCAGTACTTC.

This clone has a handful of counts. J is TRBJ2-1 and V is TRBV9; D ambiguous. Between the trimmed V and J ends, which lost 1 base and 8 bases, there was a span of 4 bases. CDR3 length equals 11 residues. Looked up from germline, CDR1 is SGDLS and CDR2 is YYNGEE. Here the CDR3 reads CASSVFDEQFF. The CDR3 DNA sequence: TGTGCCAGCAGCGTATTCGATGAGCAGTTCTTC.

The V and J genes are TRBV5-5 and TRBJ1-5, with TRBD1 matching over 9 bases. V gave up 3 bases and J gave up 5 bases; unmatched junction bases: 6. Germline-derived CDR1 and CDR2 are SGHKS and YYEKEE (reference sequence). This CDR3 is built from 15 residues. CDR3 DNA sequence: TGTGCCAGCAGCTCTACAGGGGGCGGTCATCAGCCCCAGCATTTT. This codes for CASSSTGGGHQPQHF.